The sequence of this T cell receptor (beta chain) was determined in a study of blood T cell repertoires in COVID-19 (dated by TCRdb to about 2020). For the study in its entirety: Collaborator samples came from the United States, Italy and Spain and covered acute and convalescent phases of COVID-19. The dataset comprised deeply sampled blood TCRbeta repertoires from subjects exposed to, actively infected with, or recovered from COVID-19. A de-identified subject ID, COVID-19 status, age in years and sex were almost always included in the sample metadata. The material from the prospective study consisted of cDNA or gDNA derived from T cells, B-cell-depleted T cells, or PBMCs. Where available, HLA class I and class II types were taken from metadata supplied by the sample provider and were not determined by assay-based typing. The repertoires were released in a freely available public database meant as a resource for research on the immune response to SARS-CoV-2. Samples came from the ongoing ImmuneRACE study (first 160 participants) plus 1,254 subjects from 6 global collaborators. Study-wide conclusions, independent of this receptor: How much clinical and demographic metadata was included differed by source and by participant, and the metadata was provided uncurated.

TCRbeta CDR3 regions were amplified from genomic DNA using the immunoSEQ Assay, a bias-controlled multiplex PCR. Regarding the original processing steps: The number of nucleated cells in each sample was estimated from the amplification of reference gene primers within the assay. To quantify the absolute abundance of each unique TCRbeta CDR3 rearrangement, sequence reads were collapsed and filtered. For each sample, productive Simpson clonality was calculated as the square root of Simpson's diversity index over productive rearrangements. TCRdb carries this immuneACCESS record with in-frame sequences only. Its versions omit some clonotypes, under half of them owing to an unresolved V gene in the studies checked, with the rest unexplained. The D gene and trimming were derived from the DNA, and the V and J assignments and clone size from that table. This sample holds about 110,000 clones; more than 80% were observed only once. 5.5% of the sample goes to the ten largest clones.

Turning to this clone: This receptor's antigen is unknown. Base qualities are not recorded, but no much larger clone differs from it by a single base.

At one collaborating source in Seattle, patients were enrolled during active infection and were followed longitudinally through the course of disease. Collaborating institutions collected whole blood in K2EDTA tubes following their own protocols. For TCRbeta analysis, collaborators shipped samples as frozen whole blood, isolated PBMCs, or DNA extracted from either of those sample types. V trim: 7 bases; J trim: 1 base; unmatched bases: 7. The germline V gene (reference sequence) specifies MNHEY as CDR1 and SMNVEV as CDR2. Measured from the cysteine to the phenylalanine, the CDR3 is 15 residues long. The sequence is cut down to CDR3 DNA, 45 bases in frame from base 1.

Material for sequencing was peripheral blood. This chain is built from TRBV27 and TRBJ2-7; 10 central bases correspond to TRBD1. The sequence derives from a woman aged 55-70 years with COVID-19, enrolled during active disease. This receptor carries the CDR3 CASKTPGQGSYEQYF. Read as DNA, the sequence is TGTGCCAGCAAGACACCGGGACAGGGGTCCTACGAGCAGTACTTC.